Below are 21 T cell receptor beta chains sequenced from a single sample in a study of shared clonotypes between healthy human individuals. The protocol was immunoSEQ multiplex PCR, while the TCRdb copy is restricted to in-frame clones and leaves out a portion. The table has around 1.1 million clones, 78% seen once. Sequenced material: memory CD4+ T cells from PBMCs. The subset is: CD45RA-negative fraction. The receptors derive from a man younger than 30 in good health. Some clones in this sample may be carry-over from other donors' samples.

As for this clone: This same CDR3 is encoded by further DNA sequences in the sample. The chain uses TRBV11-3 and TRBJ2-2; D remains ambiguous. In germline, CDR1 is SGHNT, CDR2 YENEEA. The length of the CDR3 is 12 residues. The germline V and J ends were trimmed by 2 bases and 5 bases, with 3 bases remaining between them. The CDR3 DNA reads TGTGCCAGCAGCTTACGAACCGGGGAGCTGTTTTTT. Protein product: CASSLRTGELFF.

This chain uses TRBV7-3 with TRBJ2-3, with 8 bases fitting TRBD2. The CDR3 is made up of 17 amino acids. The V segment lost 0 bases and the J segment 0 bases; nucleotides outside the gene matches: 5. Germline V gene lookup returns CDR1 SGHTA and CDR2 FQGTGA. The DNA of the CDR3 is TGTGCCAGCAGCTTAACCCCGGGACTAGGGAGCACAGATACGCAGTATTTT. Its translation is CASSLTPGLGSTDTQYF.

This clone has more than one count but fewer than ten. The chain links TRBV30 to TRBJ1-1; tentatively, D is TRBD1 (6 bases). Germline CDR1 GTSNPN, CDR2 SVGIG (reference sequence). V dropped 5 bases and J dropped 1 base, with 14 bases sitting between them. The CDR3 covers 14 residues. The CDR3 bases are TGTGCCTGGTCGTTAGGGGGGCCGAACACTGAAGCTTTCTTT. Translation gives CAWSLGGPNTEAFF.

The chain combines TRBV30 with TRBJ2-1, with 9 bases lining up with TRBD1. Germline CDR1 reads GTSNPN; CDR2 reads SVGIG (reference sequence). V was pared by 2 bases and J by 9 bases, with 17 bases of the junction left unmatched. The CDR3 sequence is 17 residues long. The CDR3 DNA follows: TGTGCCTGGAGTTCCCCCGGGACAGGGTTGGGCGGGGGTGAGCAGTTCTTC. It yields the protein CAWSSPGTGLGGGEQFF.

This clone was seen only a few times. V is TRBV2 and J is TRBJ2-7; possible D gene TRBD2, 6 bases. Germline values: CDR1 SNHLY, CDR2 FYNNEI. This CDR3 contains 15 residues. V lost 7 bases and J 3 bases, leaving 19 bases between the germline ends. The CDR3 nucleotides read TGTGCCAGCAAGAAGGGCGGGACGGAAGTCTACGAGCAGTACTTC. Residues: CASKKGGTEVYEQYF. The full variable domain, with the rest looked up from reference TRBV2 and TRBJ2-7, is EPEVTQTPSHQVTQMGQEVILRCVPISNHLYFYWYRQILGQKVEFLVSFYNNEISEKSEIFDDQFSVERPDGSNFTLKIRSTKLEDSAMYFCASKKGGTEVYEQYFGPGTRLTVT.

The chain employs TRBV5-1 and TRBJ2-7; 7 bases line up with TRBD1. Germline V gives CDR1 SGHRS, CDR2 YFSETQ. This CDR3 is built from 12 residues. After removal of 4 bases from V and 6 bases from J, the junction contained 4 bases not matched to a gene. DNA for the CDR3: TGCGCCAGCAGCCAACAGGGGTCCGAGCAGTACTTC. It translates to CASSQQGSEQYF.

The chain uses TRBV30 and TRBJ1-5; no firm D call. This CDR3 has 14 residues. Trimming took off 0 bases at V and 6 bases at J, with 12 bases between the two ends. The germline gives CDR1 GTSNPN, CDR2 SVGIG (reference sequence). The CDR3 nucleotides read TGTGCCTGGAGTGTAGGGATGGGAGGTCAGCCCCAGCATTTT. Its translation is CAWSVGMGGQPQHF.

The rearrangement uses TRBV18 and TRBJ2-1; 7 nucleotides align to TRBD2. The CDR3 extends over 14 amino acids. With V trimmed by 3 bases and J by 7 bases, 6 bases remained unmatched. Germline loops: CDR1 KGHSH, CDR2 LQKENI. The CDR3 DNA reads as TGTGCCAGCTCACCGAATCGGCGGGGGAATGAGCAGTTCTTC. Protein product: CASSPNRRGNEQFF. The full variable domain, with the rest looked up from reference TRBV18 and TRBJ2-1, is NAGVMQNPRHLVRRRGQEARLRCSPMKGHSHVYWYRQLPEEGLKFMVYLQKENIIDESGMPKERFSAEFPKEGPSILRIQQVVRGDSAAYFCASSPNRRGNEQFFGPGTRLTVL.

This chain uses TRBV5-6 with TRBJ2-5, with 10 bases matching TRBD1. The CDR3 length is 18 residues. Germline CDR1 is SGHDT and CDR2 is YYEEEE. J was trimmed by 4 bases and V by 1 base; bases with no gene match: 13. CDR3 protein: CASSLRGTGTGERETQYF. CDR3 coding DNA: TGTGCCAGCAGCTTGAGAGGAACCGGGACAGGGGAACGAGAGACCCAGTACTTC.

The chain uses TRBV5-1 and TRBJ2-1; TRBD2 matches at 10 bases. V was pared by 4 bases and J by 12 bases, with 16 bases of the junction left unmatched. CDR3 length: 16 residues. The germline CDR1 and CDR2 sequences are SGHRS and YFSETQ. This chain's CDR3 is CASSAGLADTTIGQFF. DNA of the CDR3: TGCGCCAGCAGCGCCGGACTAGCGGACACTACAATCGGGCAGTTCTTC.

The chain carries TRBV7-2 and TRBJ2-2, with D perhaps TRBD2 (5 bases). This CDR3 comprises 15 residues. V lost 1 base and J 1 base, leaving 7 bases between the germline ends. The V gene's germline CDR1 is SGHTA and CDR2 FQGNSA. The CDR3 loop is CASSLDGLNTGELFF. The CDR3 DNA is TGTGCCAGCAGCTTAGACGGACTGAACACCGGGGAGCTGTTTTTT.

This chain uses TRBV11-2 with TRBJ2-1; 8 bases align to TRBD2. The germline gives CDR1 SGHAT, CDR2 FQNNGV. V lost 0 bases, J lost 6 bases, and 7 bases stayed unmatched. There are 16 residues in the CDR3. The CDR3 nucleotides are TGTGCCAGCAGCTTAGATCCGGGGGGGCTAGTCAATGAGCAGTTCTTC. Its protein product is CASSLDPGGLVNEQFF. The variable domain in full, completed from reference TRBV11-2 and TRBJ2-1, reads EAGVAQSPRYKIIEKRQSVAFWCNPISGHATLYWYQQILGQGPKLLIQFQNNGVVDDSQLPKDRFSAERLKGVDSTLKIQPAKLEDSAVYLCASSLDPGGLVNEQFFGPGTRLTVL.

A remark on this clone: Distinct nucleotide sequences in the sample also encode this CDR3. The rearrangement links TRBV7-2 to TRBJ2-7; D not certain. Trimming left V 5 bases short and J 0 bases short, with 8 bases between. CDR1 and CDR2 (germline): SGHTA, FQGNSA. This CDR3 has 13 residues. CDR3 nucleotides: TGTGCCAGCAGCCTGAACCCCTCCTACGAGCAGTACTTC. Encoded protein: CASSLNPSYEQYF. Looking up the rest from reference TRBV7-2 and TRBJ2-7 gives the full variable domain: GAGVSQSPSNKVTEKGKDVELRCDPISGHTALYWYRQSLGQGLEFLIYFQGNSAPDKSGLPSDRFSAERTGGSVSTLTIQRTQQEDSAVYLCASSLNPSYEQYFGPGTRLTVT.

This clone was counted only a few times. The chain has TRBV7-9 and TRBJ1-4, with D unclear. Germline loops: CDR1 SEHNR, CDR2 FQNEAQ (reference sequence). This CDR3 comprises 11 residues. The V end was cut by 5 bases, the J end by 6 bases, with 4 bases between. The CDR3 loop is CASSPDEKLFF. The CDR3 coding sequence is TGTGCCAGCAGCCCGGATGAAAAACTGTTTTTT.

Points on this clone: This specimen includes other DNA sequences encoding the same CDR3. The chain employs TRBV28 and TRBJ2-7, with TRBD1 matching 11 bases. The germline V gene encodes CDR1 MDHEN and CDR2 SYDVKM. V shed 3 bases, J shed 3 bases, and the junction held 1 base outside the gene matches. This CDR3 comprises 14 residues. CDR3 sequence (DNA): TGTGCCAGCAGTTTCGGGACAGGGGGCTACGAGCAGTACTTC. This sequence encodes CASSFGTGGYEQYF.

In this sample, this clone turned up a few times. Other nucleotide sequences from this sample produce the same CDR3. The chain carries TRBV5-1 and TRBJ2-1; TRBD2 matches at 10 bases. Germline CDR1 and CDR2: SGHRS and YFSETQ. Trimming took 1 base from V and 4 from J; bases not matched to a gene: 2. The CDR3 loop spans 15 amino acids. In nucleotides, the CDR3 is TGCGCCAGCAGCTTGACTAGCGGGACTTACAATGAGCAGTTCTTC. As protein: CASSLTSGTYNEQFF. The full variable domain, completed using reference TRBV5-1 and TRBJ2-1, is KAGVTQTPRYLIKTRGQQVTLSCSPISGHRSVSWYQQTPGQGLQFLFEYFSETQRNKGNFPGRFSGRQFSNSRSEMNVSTLELGDSALYLCASSLTSGTYNEQFFGPGTRLTVL.

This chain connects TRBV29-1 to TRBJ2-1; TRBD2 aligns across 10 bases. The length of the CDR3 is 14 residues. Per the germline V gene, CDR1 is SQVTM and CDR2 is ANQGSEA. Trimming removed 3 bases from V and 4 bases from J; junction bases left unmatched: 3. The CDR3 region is CSVDSLAGYNEQFF. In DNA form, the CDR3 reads TGCAGCGTTGATTCACTAGCGGGATACAATGAGCAGTTCTTC.

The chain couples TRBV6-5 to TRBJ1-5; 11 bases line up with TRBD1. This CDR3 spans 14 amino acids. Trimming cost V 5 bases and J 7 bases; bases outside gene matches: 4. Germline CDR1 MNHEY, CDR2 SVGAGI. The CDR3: CASSDWTGGQPQHF. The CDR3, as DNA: TGTGCCAGCAGTGACTGGACAGGGGGCCAGCCCCAGCATTTT.

The CDR3 DNA is TGCGCCAGCAGCGTTAGCGGGAGGGAAGAGACCCAGTACTTC. Encoded protein: CASSVSGREETQYF. This rearrangement joins TRBV5-1 to TRBJ2-5, with 11 bases identical to TRBD2. Germline-derived CDR1 and CDR2 are SGHRS and YFSETQ. The CDR3 sequence is 14 residues long. V lost 4 bases to trimming and J lost 3 bases; unmatched junction nucleotides: 2.

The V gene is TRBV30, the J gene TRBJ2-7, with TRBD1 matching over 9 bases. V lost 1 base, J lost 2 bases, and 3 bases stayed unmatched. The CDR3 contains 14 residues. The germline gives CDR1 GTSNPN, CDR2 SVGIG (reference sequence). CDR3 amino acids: CAWSGQGDPYEQYF. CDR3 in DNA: TGTGCCTGGAGTGGACAGGGGGATCCCTACGAGCAGTACTTC.

The CDR3 DNA sequence: TGTGCCATCAGGGCCCCTCGACTAGCGGGAGACGAGGAGCAGTACTTC. Residues: CAIRAPRLAGDEEQYF. The chain recombines TRBV10-3 with TRBJ2-7; TRBD2 matches at 12 bases. This CDR3 spans 16 amino acids. Trimming removed 6 bases from V and 7 bases from J; junction bases left unmatched: 13. Germline lookup yields CDR1 ENHRY and CDR2 SYGVKD.